These T cell receptor beta chains were read from a single sample in a study of T cell clonotyping in hematopoietic cell transplantation. Generated by immunoSEQ multiplex PCR, the TCRdb table keeps only in-frame clones and is missing some. The data show some 13,000 clones, with over 70% seen just once and 16% held by the top ten. This material consisted of peripheral blood mononuclear cells, taken before stem cell transplant. Source of these receptors: a man in his 60s with acute myeloid leukemia. Some clones in this sample may be carry-over from other donors' samples. The CDR3 runs from the conserved cysteine through the conserved F or W. D genes are given only for firm matches. Only part of the rows carry a size: once, few, many, or a class if the clone is expanded.

CDR3aa,CDR3nt,j_gene,v_gene,abundance,d_gene
CASSLGNSRETQYF,TGTGCCAGCAGCTTGGGTAATTCCCGGGAGACCCAGTACTTC,TRBJ2-5,TRBV5-6,.,.
CASSFNSYEQYF,TGTGCCAGCAGTTTCAACTCCTACGAGCAGTACTTC,TRBJ2-7,TRBV5-6,.,.
CASSEGTAGNEQFF,TGTGCCAGCAGTGAGGGGACAGCGGGGAATGAGCAGTTCTTC,TRBJ2-1,TRBV2,.,.
CASSLDWGRETQYF,TGTGCCAGCAGCTTAGACTGGGGCAGGGAGACCCAGTACTTC,TRBJ2-5,TRBV7-2,.,.
CSWRGTDTQYF,TGCAGTTGGAGGGGCACAGATACGCAGTATTTT,TRBJ2-3,TRBV20-1,.,.
CASSAPGLASNEQFF,TGTGCCAGCAGCGCTCCGGGACTAGCATCAAATGAGCAGTTCTTC,TRBJ2-1,TRBV9,.,TRBD2
CASSYFSQGATEAFF,TGTGCCAGCAGTTACTTCTCACAGGGGGCGACTGAAGCTTTCTTT,TRBJ1-1,TRBV6-5,.,TRBD1
CATSRDGLSEQYF,TGTGCCACCAGCAGAGACGGGCTCAGCGAGCAGTACTTC,TRBJ2-7,TRBV15,.,.
CAWSLGLVSTYEQYF,TGTGCCTGGAGTCTTGGACTAGTCTCAACCTACGAGCAGTACTTC,TRBJ2-7,TRBV30,once,TRBD2
CASSLQAGYEQYF,TGCGCCAGCAGCTTGCAGGCCGGGTACGAGCAGTACTTC,TRBJ2-7,TRBV5-1,.,.
CASSLASSISGELFF,TGCGCCAGCAGCTTGGCCAGCAGCATATCCGGGGAGCTGTTTTTT,TRBJ2-2,TRBV5-1,.,.
CASSKAGGRETQYF,TGTGCCAGTAGTAAAGCGGGGGGGAGGGAGACCCAGTACTTC,TRBJ2-5,TRBV19,.,TRBD2
CASTPKPVNTEAFF,TGTGCCAGCACCCCCAAGCCGGTGAACACTGAAGCTTTCTTT,TRBJ1-1,TRBV6-1,once,.
CASNWGWETQYF,TGTGCCAGCAACTGGGGCTGGGAGACCCAGTACTTC,TRBJ2-5,TRBV5-6,.,.
CASSIGTGNTEAFF,TGTGCCAGTAGTATTGGGACGGGGAACACTGAAGCTTTCTTT,TRBJ1-1,TRBV19,.,.
CASSFFSGGPITDTQYF,TGCGCCAGCAGCTTCTTTAGCGGGGGCCCCATCACAGATACGCAGTATTTT,TRBJ2-3,TRBV5-1,.,TRBD2
CASSPRRSTDIYEQYF,TGTGCCAGCAGCCCGCGAAGATCGACAGATATCTACGAGCAGTACTTC,TRBJ2-7,TRBV4-2,.,.